The clone carrying this TCR beta chain was seen more than once but under ten times. Its target is not known. 60 Vbeta and 13 Jbeta primers were used in PCR. The protocol was immunoSEQ multiplex PCR, while the TCRdb copy is restricted to in-frame clones and leaves out a portion. The table records about 130,000 clones, roughly 15% of them present only once. Trimming took 2 bases from V and 8 from J, leaving 9 bases between them. This CDR3 contains 13 residues. CDR1 is MDHEN, CDR2 SYDVKM, per germline. The record originates from a study of cytomegalovirus exposure and HLA in healthy donors. Whole-study context: Earlier, 117 million unique TCR beta sequences were recovered from approximately 180 million T cells by an analysis. Study results and caveats: Earlier findings revealed that most TCR beta V segments proved productive either about 87% or about 30% of the time.

The sequence was collected from a female donor in good health and CMV-seropositive. This sequence joins TRBV28 and TRBJ1-4; D may be TRBD1 (6 bases). Sequencing was performed on PBMCs. CDR3 DNA sequence: TGTGCCAGCAGTTTACGGACAGAAGAAAAACTGTTTTTT. It codes for CASSLRTEEKLFF.